Listed below are T cell receptor beta chains from one sample, sequenced in a study of blood T cell repertoires in COVID-19. Data came from immunoSEQ multiplex PCR; TCRdb stores just in-frame clones and leaves some out. The table has fewer than 300,000 clones, just over 90% seen once. Material: peripheral blood. Receptors originate from a young woman with COVID-19, enrolled during active disease. CDR3s include the opening cysteine and the closing phenylalanine or tryptophan. D genes are given only for firm matches. For some rows the clone size is stated as once, few or many, or as a class when expanded; others skip it.

d_gene: NA
j_gene: TRBJ2-7
v_gene: TRBV5-4
abundance: NA
CDR3nt: TGTGCCAGCAGCTCCAAACCGACAGGCTCCTACGAGCAGTACTTC
CDR3aa: CASSSKPTGSYEQYF

d_gene: TRBD2
j_gene: TRBJ2-7
v_gene: TRBV10-1
abundance: NA
CDR3nt: TGCGCCAGCAGTGACCAGCGGGACCAAGCTCGGGACGAGCAGTACTTC
CDR3aa: CASSDQRDQARDEQYF

d_gene: TRBD2
j_gene: TRBJ2-3
v_gene: TRBV10-3
abundance: NA
CDR3nt: TGTGCCATCAGTGAGCTGAGCGGGGTACCCCCCGATACGCAGTATTTT
CDR3aa: CAISELSGVPPDTQYF

d_gene: NA
j_gene: TRBJ1-2
v_gene: TRBV3-1/TRBV3-2
abundance: NA
CDR3nt: TGTGCCAGCAGCCAGGGAGCTAACTATGGCTACACCTTC
CDR3aa: CASSQGANYGYTF

d_gene: TRBD2
j_gene: TRBJ2-3
v_gene: TRBV11-2
abundance: NA
CDR3nt: TGTGCCAGCAGCTTAGATCGGCTAGCGGCTACGCAGTATTTT
CDR3aa: CASSLDRLAATQYF

d_gene: NA
j_gene: TRBJ2-5
v_gene: TRBV10-2
abundance: NA
CDR3nt: TGCGCCAGCAGTGATCCAGCGGGTGGTCCGAAGACCCAGTACTTC
CDR3aa: CASSDPAGGPKTQYF

d_gene: TRBD1
j_gene: TRBJ2-1
v_gene: TRBV5-6
abundance: NA
CDR3nt: TGTGCCAGCAGCCCCGAGACAGGGGGAGGGAATGAGCAGTTCTTC
CDR3aa: CASSPETGGGNEQFF

d_gene: NA
j_gene: TRBJ1-3
v_gene: TRBV2
abundance: NA
CDR3nt: TGTGCCAGCAACCCGGCAGGAGGAAACACCATATATTTT
CDR3aa: CASNPAGGNTIYF

d_gene: NA
j_gene: TRBJ2-1
v_gene: TRBV7-9
abundance: once
CDR3nt: TGTGCCAGCAGCTTAGCGATGGGGCAGAGCTCCTACAATGAGCAGTTCTTC
CDR3aa: CASSLAMGQSSYNEQFF

d_gene: TRBD2
j_gene: TRBJ2-3
v_gene: TRBV5-1
abundance: few
CDR3nt: TGCGCCAGCTATCAGGACAGCGGGGGATTAACAGATACGCAGTATTTT
CDR3aa: CASYQDSGGLTDTQYF

d_gene: TRBD1
j_gene: TRBJ1-1
v_gene: TRBV7-9
abundance: once
CDR3nt: TGTGCCAGCAGCTTAGCGACAGGGGCGAACACTGAAGCTTTCTTT
CDR3aa: CASSLATGANTEAFF

d_gene: TRBD1
j_gene: TRBJ2-1
v_gene: TRBV24-1
abundance: NA
CDR3nt: TGTGCCACCAGTGATCGGACAGGGTTCAATGAGCAGTTCTTC
CDR3aa: CATSDRTGFNEQFF

d_gene: NA
j_gene: TRBJ1-2
v_gene: TRBV24-1
abundance: NA
CDR3nt: TGTGCCACCAGTGGAGCAGGACAAACTAACTATGGCTACACCTTC
CDR3aa: CATSGAGQTNYGYTF

d_gene: NA
j_gene: TRBJ2-1
v_gene: TRBV18
abundance: NA
CDR3nt: TGTGCCAGCTCACCCAGTCTATCCGTGGGGGGGCGCTTGGATGAGCAGTTCTTC
CDR3aa: CASSPSLSVGGRLDEQFF

d_gene: NA
j_gene: TRBJ1-6
v_gene: TRBV5-4
abundance: NA
CDR3nt: TGTGCCAGCAGCTTGTTGGGCAGGGTGGGATCACCCCTCCACTTT
CDR3aa: CASSLLGRVGSPLHF

d_gene: NA
j_gene: TRBJ1-3
v_gene: TRBV4-1
abundance: NA
CDR3nt: TGCGCCAGCAGCCAAGTGGAGAATACTGGAAACACCATATATTTT
CDR3aa: CASSQVENTGNTIYF

d_gene: TRBD1
j_gene: TRBJ1-2
v_gene: TRBV18
abundance: NA
CDR3nt: TGTGCCAGCACCCTGACCGGGACAGCGGATGGCTACACCTTC
CDR3aa: CASTLTGTADGYTF

d_gene: TRBD1
j_gene: TRBJ1-5
v_gene: TRBV2
abundance: NA
CDR3nt: TGTGCCAGCAGTGCGGACAGGGTGGAAAATCAGCCCCAGCATTTT
CDR3aa: CASSADRVENQPQHF

d_gene: NA
j_gene: TRBJ1-6
v_gene: TRBV28
abundance: NA
CDR3nt: TGTGCCAGCAGTTCGACAGTCACGGGCTATAATTCACCCCTCCACTTT
CDR3aa: CASSSTVTGYNSPLHF

d_gene: TRBD1
j_gene: TRBJ2-6
v_gene: TRBV2
abundance: NA
CDR3nt: TGTGCCAGCAGGTCCGGGACAGGGTCCGGGGGGGCCAACGTCCTGACTTTC
CDR3aa: CASRSGTGSGGANVLTF